Included here is one T cell receptor beta chain sequence, with context. What it binds is not known. A much larger clonotype is one base distant, so this may be a read error. The conserved phenylalanine or tryptophan is not found at the CDR3 terminus, so this likely reflects a read error. The authors drew roughly 6.5 milliliters of peripheral blood at each of two time points. The TCR beta CDR3 region was amplified from genomic DNA, with two rounds of multiplex PCR being used for the amplification. Round-one PCR had primers specific to each TRBV and TRBJ gene. Using its own MiXCR run on the multiplex PCR reads, TCRdb lists one record per CDR3 protein. The sample yields 38,000 or so distinct CDR3 sequences, around 22% seen once. This CDR3 spans 17 amino acids. Germline CDR1 and CDR2: SGHAT and FQNNGV. After removal of 4 bases from V and 6 bases from J, the junction contained 11 bases not matched to a gene.

This entry is derived from a study of prognosis after radiotherapy for stage I lung cancer. Study background: In this cohort, every patient with non-small cell lung cancer was regarded as medically inoperable. Tumor type comprised squamous cell carcinoma in roughly seven patients and adenocarcinoma in around 13. Overall study findings and caveats: Unique TCR clone counts were lower following stereotactic body radiation therapy (median approximately 9,600 versus 7,200).

The rearrangement links TRBV11-2 to TRBJ2-7; 14 positions match TRBD2. This sample comprised PBMCs, obtained before or after stereotactic body radiation therapy (not recorded which). The sequence was obtained from a donor of 50 years or more with non-small cell lung cancer. This chain's CDR3 is CASSSKRRLAGGVEQYL. The CDR3 bases are TGTGCCAGCAGCTCAAAACGTCGACTAGCGGGGGGGGTCGAGCAGTACCTC.